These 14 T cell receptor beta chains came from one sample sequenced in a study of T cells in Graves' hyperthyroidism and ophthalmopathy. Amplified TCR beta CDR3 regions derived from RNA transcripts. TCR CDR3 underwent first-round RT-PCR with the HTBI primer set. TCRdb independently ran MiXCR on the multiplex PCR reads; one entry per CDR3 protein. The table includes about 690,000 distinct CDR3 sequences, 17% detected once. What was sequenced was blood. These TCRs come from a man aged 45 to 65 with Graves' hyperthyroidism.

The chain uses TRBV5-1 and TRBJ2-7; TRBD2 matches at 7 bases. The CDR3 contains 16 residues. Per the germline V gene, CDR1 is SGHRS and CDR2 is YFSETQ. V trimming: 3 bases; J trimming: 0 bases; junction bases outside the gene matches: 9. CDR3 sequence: CASSSTAGTTSYEQYF. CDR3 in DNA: TGCGCCAGCAGCTCTACGGCCGGGACTACCTCCTACGAGCAGTACTTC.

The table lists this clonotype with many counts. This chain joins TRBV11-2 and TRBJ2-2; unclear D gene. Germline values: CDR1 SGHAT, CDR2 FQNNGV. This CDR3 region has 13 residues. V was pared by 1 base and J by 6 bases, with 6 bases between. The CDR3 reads CASSLALSGELFF. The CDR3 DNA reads TGTGCCAGCAGCTTAGCTCTGTCCGGGGAGCTGTTTTTT.

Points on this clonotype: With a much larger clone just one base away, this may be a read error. The CDR3 nucleotides are TGTGCCAGCAGTATAGAGGGCGAACCCCAATTCTCCTACAATGAGCAGTTCTTC. It translates to CASSIEGEPQFSYNEQFF. The chain recombines TRBV11-2 with TRBJ2-1, with D possibly matching TRBD2 (5 bases). This CDR3 has 18 residues. CDR1 SGHAT and CDR2 FQNNGV come from the germline V gene. Trimming left V 6 bases short and J 0 bases short, with 21 bases between. The variable domain in full, with the rest retrieved from reference TRBV11-2 and TRBJ2-1, is EAGVAQSPRYKIIEKRQSVAFWCNPISGHATLYWYQQILGQGPKLLIQFQNNGVVDDSQLPKDRFSAERLKGVDSTLKIQPAKLEDSAVYLCASSIEGEPQFSYNEQFFGPGTRLTVL.

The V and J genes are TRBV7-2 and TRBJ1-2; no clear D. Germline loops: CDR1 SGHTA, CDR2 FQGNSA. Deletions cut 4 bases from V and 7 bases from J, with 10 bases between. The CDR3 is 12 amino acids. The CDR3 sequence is CASSSQRSGYTF. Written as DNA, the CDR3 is TGTGCCAGCAGCTCCCAGAGATCTGGCTACACCTTC.

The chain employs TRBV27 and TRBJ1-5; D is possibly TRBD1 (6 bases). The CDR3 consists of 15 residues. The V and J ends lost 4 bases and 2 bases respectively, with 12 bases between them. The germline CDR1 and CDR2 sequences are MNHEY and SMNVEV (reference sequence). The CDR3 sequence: CASSSGGRRNQPQHF. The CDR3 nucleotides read TGTGCCAGCAGTTCCGGGGGCCGACGCAATCAGCCCCAGCATTTT.

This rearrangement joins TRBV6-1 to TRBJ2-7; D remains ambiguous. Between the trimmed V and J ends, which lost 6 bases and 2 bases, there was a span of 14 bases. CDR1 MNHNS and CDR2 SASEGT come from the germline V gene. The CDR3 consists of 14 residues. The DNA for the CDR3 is TGTGCCAGCAGAAACGTTGGATTGCCCTACGAGCAGTACTTC. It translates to CASRNVGLPYEQYF.

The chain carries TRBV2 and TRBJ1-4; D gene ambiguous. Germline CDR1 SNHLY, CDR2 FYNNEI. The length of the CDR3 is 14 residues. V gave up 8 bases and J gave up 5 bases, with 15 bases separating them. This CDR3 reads CASPGMTKNEKLFF. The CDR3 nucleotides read TGTGCCAGCCCCGGGATGACCAAGAATGAAAAACTGTTTTTT.

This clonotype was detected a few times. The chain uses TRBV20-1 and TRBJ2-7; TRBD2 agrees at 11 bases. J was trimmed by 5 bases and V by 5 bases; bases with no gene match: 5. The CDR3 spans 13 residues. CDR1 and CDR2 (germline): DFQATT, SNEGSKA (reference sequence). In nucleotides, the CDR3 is TGCAGTGCTGCTAGCGGGAGGAAAAACGAGCAGTACTTC. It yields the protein CSAASGRKNEQYF.

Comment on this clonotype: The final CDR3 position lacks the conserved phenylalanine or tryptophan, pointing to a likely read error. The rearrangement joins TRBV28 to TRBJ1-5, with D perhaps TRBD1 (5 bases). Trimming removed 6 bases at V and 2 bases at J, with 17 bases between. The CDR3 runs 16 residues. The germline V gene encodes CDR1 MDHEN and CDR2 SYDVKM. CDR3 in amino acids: CASRLPGAGGNQPQHL. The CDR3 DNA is TGTGCCAGCAGACTTCCCGGGGCGGGGGGCAATCAGCCCCAGCATCTT.

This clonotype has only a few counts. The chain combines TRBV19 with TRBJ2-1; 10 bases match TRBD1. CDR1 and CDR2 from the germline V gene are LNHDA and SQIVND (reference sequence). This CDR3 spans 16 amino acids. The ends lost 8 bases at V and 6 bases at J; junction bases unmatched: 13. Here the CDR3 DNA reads TGTGCCAGTTCTTATTTGGGACAGGGGTACACCAATGAGCAGTTCTTC. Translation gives CASSYLGQGYTNEQFF.

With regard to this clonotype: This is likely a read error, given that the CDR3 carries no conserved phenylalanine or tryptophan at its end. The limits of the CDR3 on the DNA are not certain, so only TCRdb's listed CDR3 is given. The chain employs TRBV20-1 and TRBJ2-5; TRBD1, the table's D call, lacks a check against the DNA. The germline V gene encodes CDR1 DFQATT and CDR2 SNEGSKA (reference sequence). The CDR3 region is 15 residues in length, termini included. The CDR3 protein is CSARRTRGKRETHYC.

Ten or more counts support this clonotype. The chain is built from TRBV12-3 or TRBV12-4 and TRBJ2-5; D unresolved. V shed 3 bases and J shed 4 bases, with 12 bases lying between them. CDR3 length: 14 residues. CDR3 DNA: TGTGCCAGCAGTTTCTATTTACCCCCAGAGACCCAGTACTTC. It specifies CASSFYLPPETQYF.

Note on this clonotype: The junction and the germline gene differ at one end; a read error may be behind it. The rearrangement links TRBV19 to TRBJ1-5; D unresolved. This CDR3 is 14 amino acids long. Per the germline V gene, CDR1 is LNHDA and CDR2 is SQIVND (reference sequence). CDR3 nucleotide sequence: TGTGCCAGCAGTAGTTGGAGGAGCAATCAGCCCCAGCATTTT. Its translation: CASSSWRSNQPQHF.

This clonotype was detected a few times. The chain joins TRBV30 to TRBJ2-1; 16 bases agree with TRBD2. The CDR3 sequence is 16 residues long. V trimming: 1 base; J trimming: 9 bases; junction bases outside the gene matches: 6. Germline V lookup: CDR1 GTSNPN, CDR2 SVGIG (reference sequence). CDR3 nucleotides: TGTGCCTGGAGTGGGCTCGGGACTAGCGGGAGGGGTGAGCAGTTCTTC. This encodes CAWSGLGTSGRGEQFF. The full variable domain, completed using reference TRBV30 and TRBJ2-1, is SQTIHQWPATLVQPVGSPLSLECTVEGTSNPNLYWYRQAAGRGLQLLFYSVGIGQISSEVPQNLSASRPQDRQFILSSKKLLLSDSGFYLCAWSGLGTSGRGEQFFGPGTRLTVL.